These 27 T cell receptor beta chains share one sample of origin, sequenced in a study of T-cell reconstitution after alpha-beta-depleted transplantation in children. The library targeted TCRbeta and was prepared with unique molecular identifiers. TCRdb processed the PCR reads anew with MiXCR; each CDR3 protein has one entry. The table records approximately 520,000 distinct CDR3 sequences, roughly an eighth of them present only once. Sequenced here: PBMCs, mostly from graft donor cells, sampled 180 days after TCRalphabeta/CD19-depleted stem cell transplant. The receptors were gathered from a female patient aged 2-15 years who had a stem cell transplant for aplastic anemia, so the T cells may come from the graft donor.

This clonotype was picked up many times. The chain recombines TRBV7-9 with TRBJ1-6, with D perhaps matching TRBD1 (6 bases). Trimming pared 5 bases from V and 7 bases from J, leaving 15 bases between. This CDR3 is built from 15 residues. Germline values: CDR1 SEHNR, CDR2 FQNEAQ (reference sequence). CDR3 sequence: CASSGGGRANSPLHF. CDR3 sequence (DNA): TGTGCCAGCAGCGGGGGCGGCAGGGCGAATTCACCCCTCCACTTT.

CDR3 sequence: CASSYSSSGFHEQYF. The CDR3 DNA reads as TGTGCCAGCAGTTACTCGAGTTCCGGATTTCACGAGCAGTACTTC. This chain connects TRBV6-5 to TRBJ2-7, with no clear D. With 0 bases removed from V and 5 bases from J, the gap between germline ends came to 14 bases. The CDR3 extends over 15 amino acids. The germline V gene encodes CDR1 MNHEY and CDR2 SVGAGI.

This clonotype came up many times. The chain has TRBV5-1 and TRBJ2-7, with 9 bases fitting TRBD1. Germline CDR1 SGHRS, CDR2 YFSETQ. The CDR3 length is 15 residues. Germline trimming cut 5 bases from V and 1 base from J; bases unmatched to any gene: 7. CDR3 DNA sequence: TGCGCCAGCAGTCCCGGGACAGGGAATTCCTACGAGCAGTACTTC. Translation: CASSPGTGNSYEQYF.

Only a few counts were recorded for this clonotype. The chain recombines TRBV12-3 or TRBV12-4 with TRBJ1-2, with 7 nucleotides matching TRBD1. The V segment lost 6 bases and the J segment 3 bases; nucleotides outside the gene matches: 13. The CDR3 has 16 amino acids. The CDR3 sequence is CASSLRDSLNHYGYTF. In nucleotides, the CDR3 is TGTGCCAGCAGCCTTCGGGACAGCCTCAATCACTATGGCTACACCTTC.

CDR3 coding DNA: TGTGCCAGCAGTTCCCCACTAGCGGGAGGGCCGGATGAGCAGTTCTTC. This encodes CASSSPLAGGPDEQFF. The chain couples TRBV27 to TRBJ2-1, with 13 bases matching TRBD2. V lost 4 bases to trimming and J lost 8 bases; unmatched junction nucleotides: 8. Germline V gene sequence: CDR1 MNHEY, CDR2 SMNVEV (reference sequence). This CDR3 has 16 residues.

The chain has TRBV20-1 and TRBJ1-2; D is undetermined. The ends were cut back, 3 bases at V and 4 bases at J, with 9 bases in the middle. CDR3 size: 12 residues. Germline loops: CDR1 DFQATT, CDR2 SNEGSKA (reference sequence). The CDR3 DNA follows: TGCAGTGCTAGCGTTCCCCCCTATGGCTACACCTTC. Its translation: CSASVPPYGYTF.

The genes are TRBV15 and TRBJ2-7; possibly TRBD1 for D (6 bases). The V end lost 0 bases, the J end lost 3 bases, and 9 bases lay between the germline ends. The CDR3 runs 14 residues. Germline lookup yields CDR1 LNHNV and CDR2 YYDKDF (reference sequence). The CDR3 region is CATSRDTRGYEQYF. The CDR3 bases are TGTGCCACCAGCAGAGATACCAGGGGCTACGAGCAGTACTTC.

This clonotype was recorded many times. V usage is TRBV29-1 and J usage is TRBJ2-3, with D possibly matching TRBD2 (6 bases). CDR3 length: 14 residues. The ends were cut back, 2 bases at V and 0 bases at J, with 9 bases in the middle. Germline lookup yields CDR1 SQVTM and CDR2 ANQGSEA. CDR3 sequence (DNA): TGCAGCGTTGAATCTGGGGGGAGCACAGATACGCAGTATTTT. Amino acid sequence: CSVESGGSTDTQYF.

This clonotype has a single count. This sequence joins TRBV2 and TRBJ2-3, with 10 positions matching TRBD2. Germline CDR1 reads SNHLY; CDR2 reads FYNNEI. The CDR3 extends over 21 amino acids. V was clipped by 3 bases and J by 3 bases; unmatched bases: 21. The CDR3 sequence is CASSDLDRAVLAGVVTDTQYF. For the CDR3, the DNA is TGTGCCAGCAGTGACCTCGACAGGGCCGTCCTAGCGGGAGTCGTAACAGATACGCAGTATTTT.

In this sample, this clonotype turned up a few times. The chain carries TRBV28 and TRBJ2-1; 8 bases fit TRBD2. Per the germline V gene, CDR1 is MDHEN and CDR2 is SYDVKM. V was pared by 4 bases and J by 5 bases, with 4 bases of the junction left unmatched. This CDR3 contains 14 residues. CDR3 in amino acids: CASSYSGIHNEQFF. The CDR3 nucleotides are TGTGCCAGCAGTTATAGCGGGATACACAATGAGCAGTTCTTC.

CDR3 nucleotide sequence: TGTGCCAGCAGCTTATTTCTTTGCGAGAGAAACACCTACAATGAGCAGTTCTTC. This codes for CASSLFLCERNTYNEQFF. The gene calls are TRBV11-2 and TRBJ2-1; no firm D call. This CDR3 contains 18 residues. V dropped 2 bases and J dropped 2 bases, with 19 bases sitting between them. Germline-derived CDR1 and CDR2 are SGHAT and FQNNGV.

This clonotype was picked up many times. The V call is TRBV29-1, the J call TRBJ2-1; D uncertain. This CDR3 has 11 amino acids. Germline values: CDR1 SQVTM, CDR2 ANQGSEA. The V end lost 6 bases, the J end lost 4 bases, and 7 bases lay between the germline ends. The CDR3 protein is CSVQPYNEQFF. CDR3 DNA: TGCAGCGTACAGCCTTACAATGAGCAGTTCTTC.

The gene calls are TRBV20-1 and TRBJ2-1; TRBD1 aligns across 10 bases. The V segment lost 3 bases and the J segment 5 bases; nucleotides outside the gene matches: 4. CDR3 size: 14 residues. Germline V lookup: CDR1 DFQATT, CDR2 SNEGSKA (reference sequence). The CDR3 DNA sequence: TGCAGTGCTAGGACAGGGGGCGGCCACAATGAGCAGTTCTTC. Translating it yields CSARTGGGHNEQFF.

The V call is TRBV12-2, the J call TRBJ2-2. TRBV12-2 is a recognized pseudogene. CDR3 length equals 16 residues. The CDR3 DNA reads TGTGCAAGTCGCTTAGCGCAGTCCGCCAAGACCGGGGAGCTGTTTTTT. Translation gives CASRLAQSAKTGELFF.

The rearrangement uses TRBV7-9 and TRBJ1-2; perhaps TRBD1 as D (5 bases). This CDR3 is built from 14 residues. Looked up from germline, CDR1 is SEHNR and CDR2 is FQNEAQ (reference sequence). Trimming removed 5 bases at V and 2 bases at J, with 12 bases between. CDR3 protein: CASSTHGGNYGYTF. CDR3 DNA: TGTGCCAGCAGCACCCACGGGGGAAACTATGGCTACACCTTC.

This clonotype was observed many times. The chain carries TRBV4-3 and TRBJ2-2, with no clear D. CDR1 is LGHNA, CDR2 YSLEER, per germline. Deletions cut 3 bases from V and 5 bases from J, with 7 bases between. The CDR3 has 13 amino acids. DNA for the CDR3: TGCGCCAGCAGCCACCTTATGACCGGGGAGCTGTTTTTT. This encodes CASSHLMTGELFF.

This clonotype has more than one count but fewer than ten. CDR3 sequence: CASSYDQGYYEQYV. CDR3 DNA sequence: TGTGCCAGCAGTTATGATCAGGGATACTACGAGCAGTACGTC. The rearrangement uses TRBV6-2 or TRBV6-3 and TRBJ2-7, with D perhaps matching TRBD1 (5 bases). The CDR3 covers 14 residues. V was clipped by 3 bases and J by 3 bases, with 12 bases between them. Germline V gives CDR1 MNHEY, CDR2 SVGEGT.

This clonotype was observed at least ten times. The chain carries TRBV10-3 and TRBJ2-7, with a possible D match to TRBD1 (6 bases). The CDR3 sequence is 13 residues long. V lost 5 bases, J lost 3 bases, and 11 bases lay in between. The germline CDR1 and CDR2 sequences are ENHRY and SYGVKD. The CDR3 spells CAISRGIGYEQYF. CDR3 DNA: TGTGCCATCAGTAGGGGGATCGGCTACGAGCAGTACTTC.

Ten or more counts support this clonotype. The rearrangement links TRBV7-9 to TRBJ2-5; tentatively, D is TRBD1 or TRBD2 (6 bases each). The CDR3 sequence is 15 residues long. Germline CDR1 is SEHNR and CDR2 is FQNEAQ (reference sequence). The V gene lost 2 bases and the J gene lost 2 bases, with 12 bases spanning the gap. The CDR3 reads CASSLSRGGQETQYF. In DNA form, the CDR3 reads TGTGCCAGCAGCTTAAGTCGAGGGGGGCAAGAGACCCAGTACTTC.

This clonotype showed up just a few times. V is TRBV29-1 and J is TRBJ1-4; a possible D gene is TRBD1 (5 bases). Germline V gives CDR1 SQVTM, CDR2 ANQGSEA. V gave up 6 bases and J gave up 2 bases, with 7 bases separating them. This CDR3 comprises 12 residues. The CDR3 loop reads CSVRGTNEKLFF. The CDR3 DNA follows: TGCAGCGTGAGGGGTACTAATGAAAAACTGTTTTTT.

V gene TRBV13 combines with J gene TRBJ2-3, with 9 bases fitting TRBD2. The CDR3 is 17 residues long. J lost 6 bases, V lost 4 bases, and 14 bases had no gene match. Germline V CDR1 and CDR2: PRHDT, FYEKMQ (reference sequence). This chain's CDR3 is CASSSYPGTSHSDTQYF. The CDR3 DNA follows: TGTGCCAGCAGCTCATATCCCGGGACTAGCCACAGTGATACGCAGTATTTT.

This clonotype was seen a few times. The chain's CDR3 is CASSWGDYPAGELFF. DNA for the CDR3: TGTGCCAGCAGCTGGGGGGACTATCCGGCCGGGGAGCTGTTTTTT. V is TRBV27 and J is TRBJ2-2; 7 bases agree with TRBD2. With V trimmed by 6 bases and J by 6 bases, 10 bases remained unmatched. The CDR3 runs 15 residues. Per germline, CDR1 MNHEY and CDR2 SMNVEV (reference sequence).

With regard to this clonotype: Germline is not matched at one junction end, which may reflect a read error. The V and J genes are TRBV20-1 and TRBJ2-5, with D hard to call. The CDR3 consists of 10 residues. Germline CDR1 reads DFQATT; CDR2 reads SNEGSKA (reference sequence). The DNA for the CDR3 is TGCAGTGCTAGTCCCGAGACCCACTACTTC. Amino acids: CSASPETHYF.

There are a few counts of this clonotype. The V and J genes are TRBV5-1 and TRBJ2-3; a possible D gene is TRBD2 (6 bases). The CDR3 sequence is 16 residues long. The germline CDR1 and CDR2 sequences are SGHRS and YFSETQ. With 2 bases removed from V and 1 base from J, the gap between germline ends came to 14 bases. The CDR3 sequence is CASSLPKGGGTDTQYF. The CDR3 DNA follows: TGCGCCAGCAGCTTACCCAAGGGCGGGGGCACAGATACGCAGTATTTT.

This clonotype appeared a few times. The chain uses TRBV12-3 or TRBV12-4 and TRBJ1-3, with D possibly matching TRBD1 (5 bases). Trimming removed 2 bases at V and 0 bases at J, with 11 bases between. This CDR3 contains 16 residues. The CDR3 is CASSLLPGTSGNTIYF. Here the CDR3 DNA reads TGTGCCAGCAGTTTACTCCCGGGGACCTCTGGAAACACCATATATTTT.

This clonotype was counted only a few times. For the CDR3, the DNA is TGCAGTGCTAGAGAAGGCGGGGCGGCGGGGAACTACAATGAGCAGTTCTTC. Encoded protein: CSAREGGAAGNYNEQFF. The chain uses TRBV20-1 and TRBJ2-1, with TRBD2 as a possible D gene (6 bases). This CDR3 has 17 residues. Looked up from germline, CDR1 is DFQATT and CDR2 is SNEGSKA (reference sequence). Trimming took off 0 bases at V and 3 bases at J, with 18 bases between the two ends.

This chain joins TRBV6-2 or TRBV6-3 and TRBJ2-7; tentative D call: TRBD2 (6 bases). CDR1 and CDR2 (germline): MNHEY, SVGEGT. This CDR3 contains 14 residues. The V and J ends lost 2 bases and 3 bases respectively, with 11 bases between them. This chain's CDR3 is CASSYASDLYEQYV. Here the CDR3 DNA reads TGTGCCAGCAGTTACGCTAGCGACCTCTACGAGCAGTACGTC.